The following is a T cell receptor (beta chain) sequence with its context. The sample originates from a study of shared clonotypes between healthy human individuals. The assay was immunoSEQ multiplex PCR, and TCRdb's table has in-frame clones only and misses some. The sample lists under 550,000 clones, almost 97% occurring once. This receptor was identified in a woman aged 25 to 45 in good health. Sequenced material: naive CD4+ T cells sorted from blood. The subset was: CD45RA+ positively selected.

The CDR3 DNA sequence: TGTGCCAGCAGTCCGACCATTCCAAGAACCGTACTCTACGAGCAGTACTTC. Its protein product is CASSPTIPRTVLYEQYF. This chain joins TRBV27 and TRBJ2-7, with D hard to call. The CDR3 runs to 17 residues. Trimming shortened V by 5 bases and J by 3 bases, and 23 bases separated the two germline ends. Per germline, CDR1 MNHEY and CDR2 SMNVEV (reference sequence).